This T cell receptor (beta chain) derives from a study of radiotherapy plus CTLA-4 blockade in lung cancer. Data came from immunoSEQ multiplex PCR; TCRdb stores just in-frame clones and leaves some out. This table holds approximately 73,000 clones, around 90% found once. Deletions cut 2 bases from V and 0 bases from J, with 11 bases between. Germline V gene data show CDR1 as LNHDA and CDR2 as SQIVND (reference sequence). This CDR3 has 16 residues. This chain uses TRBV19 with TRBJ1-3; maybe TRBD1 (5 bases). The sequence came from a human donor with non-small cell lung cancer that progressed on radiotherapy plus ipilimumab. The material sequenced was peripheral blood, taken from a patient treated with radiotherapy plus ipilimumab. CDR3 residues: CASSITGTNSGNTIYF. DNA of the CDR3: TGTGCCAGTAGTATAACCGGGACTAACTCTGGAAACACCATATATTTT.